These 11 T cell receptor beta chains were all obtained from the same sample, sequenced in a study of cytomegalovirus exposure and HLA in healthy donors. 60 Vbeta and 13 Jbeta primers were used in PCR. Profiling relied on immunoSEQ multiplex PCR, and the TCRdb table lists in-frame clones only, not all of them. The sample gives approximately 110,000 clones, about two thirds of which show up once; roughly 8.7% is in the top ten. Sequencing input: PBMCs. These TCRs come from a man aged 30 to 39 in good health and CMV-seropositive.

J is TRBJ2-5 and V is TRBV27; 8 nucleotides line up with TRBD2. CDR1 and CDR2 from the germline V gene are MNHEY and SMNVEV (reference sequence). Trimming cost V 6 bases and J 6 bases; bases outside gene matches: 12. The CDR3 loop spans 15 amino acids. CDR3 protein: CASSPPGGLQQTQYF. The CDR3 DNA is TGTGCCAGCAGCCCACCGGGGGGGCTCCAGCAGACCCAGTACTTC.

This clone was observed a handful of times. This sequence joins TRBV7-3 and TRBJ1-1, with D possibly matching TRBD1 (5 bases). V lost 5 bases to trimming and J lost 11 bases, with 24 bases between them. The germline CDR1 and CDR2 sequences are SGHTA and FQGTGA. This CDR3 is built from 15 residues. CDR3 in amino acids: CASSISGTPPRQAFF. The CDR3, as DNA: TGTGCCAGCAGCATATCCGGGACTCCCCCGCGGCAGGCTTTCTTT.

This clone was found a few times. This rearrangement joins TRBV5-6 to TRBJ1-6; no reliable D call. The CDR3 is made up of 12 amino acids. Germline CDR1 is SGHDT and CDR2 is YYEEEE. Between the trimmed V and J ends, which lost 5 bases and 7 bases, there was a span of 7 bases. CDR3 amino acids: CASRYRNSPLHF. The CDR3, as DNA: TGTGCCAGCAGATACAGAAATTCACCCCTCCACTTT.

The V and J genes are TRBV5-1 and TRBJ2-5; D possibly corresponds to TRBD2 (5 bases). Trimming stripped 0 bases from V and 2 bases from J, with 8 bases between. Germline assignment: CDR1 SGHRS and CDR2 YFSETQ. There are 14 residues in the CDR3. CDR3 DNA: TGCGCCAGCAGCTTGGGCAGGACTCAAGAGACCCAGTACTTC. Its translation: CASSLGRTQETQYF. Full variable domain (missing parts from reference TRBV5-1 and TRBJ2-5): KAGVTQTPRYLIKTRGQQVTLSCSPISGHRSVSWYQQTPGQGLQFLFEYFSETQRNKGNFPGRFSGRQFSNSRSEMNVSTLELGDSALYLCASSLGRTQETQYFGPGTRLLVL.

The genes are TRBV9 and TRBJ1-1, with TRBD1 identical over 9 bases. Per germline, CDR1 SGDLS and CDR2 YYNGEE. Trimming cost V 0 bases and J 5 bases; bases outside gene matches: 14. The CDR3 consists of 18 residues. The DNA for the CDR3 is TGTGCCAGCAGCGTAGAGGTAGTGGACAGGGGATCCCGAACTGAAGCTTTCTTT. Translation: CASSVEVVDRGSRTEAFF.

DNA of the CDR3: TGTGCCAGCAGCTCCCGGACAGGGGAGAGCAATCAGCCCCAGCATTTT. Protein product: CASSSRTGESNQPQHF. V and J are TRBV11-2 and TRBJ1-5; 9 bases are shared with TRBD1. Germline V lookup: CDR1 SGHAT, CDR2 FQNNGV. Trimming cost V 4 bases and J 1 base; bases outside gene matches: 5. The CDR3 contains 16 residues.

Comments on this clone: A read error may produce the germline difference seen at one junction end. This chain connects TRBV7-7 to TRBJ2-3; D is perhaps TRBD2 (5 bases). This CDR3 spans 15 amino acids. Germline V gene data show CDR1 as SSHAT and CDR2 as FNYEAQ (reference sequence). CDR3 sequence (DNA): TGTGCTAGCAGCTTAGGAGGAACGGCCACAGATACGCAGTATTTT. It specifies CASSLGGTATDTQYF.

The chain joins TRBV2 to TRBJ2-3; 7 bases agree with TRBD1. J gave up 2 bases and V 6 bases, and 5 bases lay outside the gene matches. Per the germline V gene, CDR1 is SNHLY and CDR2 is FYNNEI. CDR3 size: 14 residues. CDR3 sequence (DNA): TGTGCCAGCAGCCGGGACAGAAACACAGATACGCAGTATTTT. Protein sequence: CASSRDRNTDTQYF.

Comments on this clone: The junction does not match germline at one end; this may be a read error. The V gene is TRBV7-9, the J gene TRBJ1-1; D is unresolved. The CDR3 consists of 12 residues. Germline lookup yields CDR1 SEHNR and CDR2 FQNEAQ (reference sequence). This CDR3 reads CASSLSTDSLIF. CDR3 nucleotide sequence: TGTGCCAGCAGCCTGTCTACGGACTCCTTAATCTTT.

V usage is TRBV27 and J usage is TRBJ2-3; TRBD2 is a possible D gene (5 bases). In germline, CDR1 is MNHEY, CDR2 SMNVEV (reference sequence). This CDR3 region has 14 residues. Trimming left V 8 bases short and J 1 base short, with 13 bases between. In DNA form, the CDR3 reads TGTGCCAGCTGGTCGACTACGCGCACAGATACGCAGTATTTT. This translates into CASWSTTRTDTQYF.

V and J are TRBV6-6 and TRBJ1-2; D gene uncertain. V lost 2 bases, J lost 4 bases, and 14 bases lay in between. Germline loops: CDR1 MNHNY, CDR2 SVGAGI (reference sequence). This CDR3 has 15 amino acids. The CDR3 region is CASSYEEGLGYGYTF. The CDR3 bases are TGTGCCAGCAGTTACGAAGAGGGCTTGGGCTATGGCTACACCTTC.